This TCR beta chain was found in a study of OX40 agonist ivuxolimab in advanced cancers. The protocol was immunoSEQ multiplex PCR, while the TCRdb copy is restricted to in-frame clones and leaves out a portion. There are approximately 38,000 clones in the sample; about 90% occur only once, and roughly 9% lies in the top ten. The sequencing used CD4+ or CD8+ T cells sorted from blood, collected in a trial of the OX40 agonist ivuxolimab. The origin of this receptor is an adult with an advanced solid tumor such as melanoma, head and neck, liver or kidney cancer.

This CDR3 is CASSLGSSSSEAFF. The CDR3 DNA reads TGCGCCAGCAGCTTGGGGAGTTCAAGCTCTGAAGCTTTCTTT. The gene calls are TRBV5-1 and TRBJ1-1, with D uncertain. Trimming took 0 bases from V and 6 from J, leaving 12 bases between them. The CDR3 sequence is 14 residues long. Germline V lookup: CDR1 SGHRS, CDR2 YFSETQ. The full variable domain, with the rest looked up from reference TRBV5-1 and TRBJ1-1, is KAGVTQTPRYLIKTRGQQVTLSCSPISGHRSVSWYQQTPGQGLQFLFEYFSETQRNKGNFPGRFSGRQFSNSRSEMNVSTLELGDSALYLCASSLGSSSSEAFFGQGTRLTVV.